What follows is one T cell receptor beta chain and its context. This entry comes from a study of patients and donors after allogeneic stem cell transplantation. TCRdb itself ran the RT-PCR reads through MiXCR, one entry per CDR3 protein. The sample shows roughly 230,000 distinct CDR3 sequences, 11% to 15% of them seen only once. V was trimmed by 0 bases and J by 0 bases, leaving 9 bases between them. This CDR3 contains 15 residues. CDR1 SGDLS and CDR2 YYNGEE come from the germline V gene. The sequence was obtained from a human donor who was either an allogeneic HSCT recipient or a stem cell or donor lymphocyte infusion donor (not recorded which). It is not recorded whose cells these are; they may come from a transplant donor. The V call is TRBV9, the J call TRBJ2-5; weak D call: TRBD1 (5 bases). The material sequenced was blood, either unsorted or a sorted T cell fraction (not recorded which). The CDR3 reads CASSVGARDQETQYF. The CDR3, as DNA: TGTGCCAGCAGCGTAGGCGCCAGGGACCAAGAGACCCAGTACTTC. Filled out from reference TRBV9 and TRBJ2-5, the complete variable domain reads DSGVTQTPKHLITATGQRVTLRCSPRSGDLSVYWYQQSLDQGLQFLIQYYNGEERAKGNILERFSAQQFPDLHSELNLSSLELGDSALYFCASSVGARDQETQYFGPGTRLLVL.